A selection of T cell receptor beta chains follows, all from one sample in a study of T cells in tuberculosis. Assay used: immunoSEQ multiplex PCR; TCRdb lists only in-frame clones, some missing. The sample contains about 33,000 clones, approximately 90% of which appear only once. The starting material was PBMCs, obtained at tuberculosis diagnosis. The receptor source for this set is an adult with tuberculosis. The CDR3 runs from the conserved cysteine through the conserved F or W. Fields, in order: D gene, J gene, CDR3 length, clone size, V gene, CDR3 DNA, CDR3 protein. The D gene is left open where the match is weak. The size of a clone is reported for some rows only, either as once, few or many, or as a class for expanded clones.

>TRBD1|TRBJ1-5|16|.|TRBV2
TGTGCCAGCAGTGAAAGAGGGGACAGGGACGGTCAGCCCCAGCATTTT
CASSERGDRDGQPQHF
>.|TRBJ2-1|13|once|TRBV7-2
TGTGCCAGCAGGCCGATACAGGGTAATGAGCAGTTCTTC
CASRPIQGNEQFF
>TRBD2|TRBJ2-7|13|.|TRBV4-2
TGTGCCAGCAGCCCAGGAACGGGGGGGGAGCAGTACTTC
CASSPGTGGEQYF
>.|TRBJ1-2|13|medium-sized|TRBV19
TGTGCCAGTAGAATGGGGGGGCTAGGAGGCTACACCTTC
CASRMGGLGGYTF
>.|TRBJ1-1|14|.|TRBV6-6
TGTGCCAGCAGTTCGACAGGTATGGACACTGAAGCTTTCTTT
CASSSTGMDTEAFF
>TRBD1|TRBJ1-2|17|.|TRBV11-2
TGTGCCAGCACCTTAAGATCGGACAGGCGGTTAATAGATGGCTACACCTTC
CASTLRSDRRLIDGYTF
>TRBD2|TRBJ2-1|16|.|TRBV7-9
TGTGCCAGCAGCTTAGGAATTAGCGGGAGTGGGGATGAGCAGTTCTTC
CASSLGISGSGDEQFF
>.|TRBJ1-4|15|once|TRBV14
TGTGCCAGCAGCCAATATCTTGCAACTAATGAAAAACTGTTTTTT
CASSQYLATNEKLFF
>TRBD1|TRBJ2-3|15|.|TRBV4-1
TGCGCCAGCAGCCAAGGGACAGGGCCCACAGATACGCAGTATTTT
CASSQGTGPTDTQYF
>TRBD2|TRBJ2-1|15|.|TRBV7-6
TGTGCCAGCAGTCGTACTAGCGGCCTATACAATGAGCAGTTCTTC
CASSRTSGLYNEQFF
>.|TRBJ1-2|15|once|TRBV6-5
TGTGCCAGCAGTTACTCGACATGGGGGGACTATGGCTACACCTTC
CASSYSTWGDYGYTF
>TRBD1|TRBJ1-1|15|once|TRBV25-1
TGTGCCAGCAGTAACGGACAGGCCGAGGACACTGAAGCTTTCTTT
CASSNGQAEDTEAFF
>.|TRBJ1-4|15|.|TRBV6-1
TGTGCCAGCAGTTTTACAGACTCGGGGAATGAAAAACTGTTTTTT
CASSFTDSGNEKLFF
>TRBD1|TRBJ1-3|14|.|TRBV5-1
TGCGCCAGCAGCTTCGGGACAGCTGGAAACACCATATATTTT
CASSFGTAGNTIYF
>.|TRBJ2-2|13|.|TRBV2
TGTGCCAGCAGTGAATGGTCCGGCGGGGAGCTGTTTTTT
CASSEWSGGELFF
>TRBD1|TRBJ2-7|16|.|TRBV28
TGTGCCAGCTCCGAGGGCCAGGGACAGGGGTCCTACGAGCAGTACTTC
CASSEGQGQGSYEQYF
>TRBD1|TRBJ1-3|16|.|TRBV10-3
TGTGCCATCAGTGAGTCGGCGACAGGGGTACGGAACACCATATATTTT
CAISESATGVRNTIYF
>TRBD1|TRBJ2-5|16|.|TRBV5-1
TGCGCCAGCAGCTTGGACCCGGGACAGGGGACGGAGACCCAGTACTTC
CASSLDPGQGTETQYF
>.|TRBJ2-2|13|.|TRBV6-6
TGTGCCAGCAGTCCGTCCGGGACCGGGGAGCTGTTTTTT
CASSPSGTGELFF
>TRBD1|TRBJ1-2|13|.|TRBV7-6
TGTGCCAGCAGCCCTACCGGACAGGGAGGCTACACCTTC
CASSPTGQGGYTF
>.|TRBJ1-2|14|once|TRBV19
TGTGCCAGTACTCCACCAGACAGACCCTATGGCTACACCTTC
CASTPPDRPYGYTF
>TRBD1|TRBJ1-6|15|.|TRBV9
TGTGCCAGCAGCCTTACAGGGGTTCCCGGATCACCCCTCCACTTT
CASSLTGVPGSPLHF
>TRBD2|TRBJ2-1|19|once|TRBV5-6
TGTGCCAGCAGCTTGTCTCCAGCGGGAGGGAGAAACTCCTACAATGAGCAGTTCTTC
CASSLSPAGGRNSYNEQFF
>.|TRBJ2-5|14|.|TRBV19
TGTGCCAGTAGTATGGTGGGCAGGGGAAAGACCCAGTACTTC
CASSMVGRGKTQYF
>TRBD1|TRBJ1-5|13|.|TRBV19
TGTGCCAGTAGTGGGACAGGTGGTCAGCCCCAGCATTTT
CASSGTGGQPQHF
>TRBD2|TRBJ2-1|15|.|TRBV27
TGTGCCAGCAGTTCCCCTAGCGGGAGCTCCAATGAGCAGTTCTTC
CASSSPSGSSNEQFF
>.|TRBJ2-5|15|.|TRBV30
TGTGCCGGAAAGCCCGTAACAGGGTTAAGGGAGACCCAGTACTTC
CAGKPVTGLRETQYF
>.|TRBJ2-5|15|.|TRBV11-2
TGTGCCAGCAGCTTAGTCAGGGGCCGTGGGGAGACCCAGTACTTC
CASSLVRGRGETQYF
>.|TRBJ1-2|12|.|TRBV28
TGTGCCAGCCTAAACGAGAACTATGGCTACACCTTC
CASLNENYGYTF
>.|TRBJ2-2|15|.|TRBV4-2
TGTGCCAGCAGCCAAGGATCGACAAATCTCGGGGAGCTGTTTTTT
CASSQGSTNLGELFF
>TRBD1|TRBJ1-1|16|.|TRBV10-1
TGCGCCAGCAGTGAAGCCGTAACAGGGGGGAACGCTGAAGCTTTCTTT
CASSEAVTGGNAEAFF
>TRBD2|TRBJ2-1|15|.|TRBV27
TGTGCCAGCAGTTACGGGGCGGGAGGGCCAGGTGAGCAGTTCTTC
CASSYGAGGPGEQFF
>.|TRBJ1-1|13|.|TRBV30
TGTGCCTGGACCCCAAGGGGCCCCACTGAAGCTTTCTTT
CAWTPRGPTEAFF
>TRBD1|TRBJ2-7|12|.|TRBV30
TGTGCCTGCCGACTGACAGGGTTCGAGCAGTACTTC
CACRLTGFEQYF
>TRBD2|TRBJ2-7|15|.|TRBV5-1
TGCGCCAGCAGCACCTCTAGCGGGGCCGCCTACGAGCAGTACTTC
CASSTSSGAAYEQYF
>TRBD1|TRBJ2-5|15|.|TRBV7-2
TGTGCCAGCAGCTTAGGGACAGGGGGGGCCGGTACCCAGTACTTC
CASSLGTGGAGTQYF
>.|TRBJ1-1|14|.|TRBV7-6
TGTGCCAGCAGCTTAGGGCAGTTGAACACTGAAGCTTTCTTT
CASSLGQLNTEAFF
>TRBD1|TRBJ2-5|15|.|TRBV30
TGTGCCTGGACTCGAACAGGGGCCTCAGGGGAGACCCAGTACTTC
CAWTRTGASGETQYF
>.|TRBJ2-3|15|.|TRBV6-6
TGTGCCAGCAGCCCCCCATCGACTCGAACAGATACGCAGTATTTT
CASSPPSTRTDTQYF
>TRBD2|TRBJ2-1|15|.|TRBV2
TGTGCCAGCAGCCCAGGACTAGCGGGGGTGAATGAGCAGTTCTTC
CASSPGLAGVNEQFF
>.|TRBJ1-5|15|.|TRBV7-2
TGTGCCAGCAGCCCTAGGGCGGACTTCAATCAGCCCCAGCATTTT
CASSPRADFNQPQHF
>TRBD1|TRBJ2-7|15|.|TRBV6-1
TGTGCCAGCAGTGAATTTCGACAGGGGGTCTACGAGCAGTACTTC
CASSEFRQGVYEQYF
>.|TRBJ1-1|16|.|TRBV5-1
TGCGCCGGCAGAGCTTGGCCAGGGGATAACGACGCTGAAGCTTTCTTT
CAGRAWPGDNDAEAFF
>TRBD1|TRBJ1-5|16|once|TRBV4-2
TGTGCCAGCAGCCAAGAAACGGGACAGGGAATGCAGCCCCAGCATTTT
CASSQETGQGMQPQHF
>.|TRBJ1-6|13|.|TRBV30
TGTGCCTGGAGTGTAAGGGAGCATTCACCCCTCCACTTT
CAWSVREHSPLHF
>TRBD1|TRBJ1-2|13|.|TRBV19
TGTGCCAGTAGCGACAGGGGATCATATGGCTACACCTTC
CASSDRGSYGYTF
>.|TRBJ2-5|14|.|TRBV13
TGTGCCAGCAGGCCAGCGGGCCCCCAAGAGACCCAGTACTTC
CASRPAGPQETQYF
>.|TRBJ1-2|12|.|TRBV15
TGTGCCACGGGGAGCAGGGGAGACGGCTACACCTTC
CATGSRGDGYTF
>.|TRBJ1-5|14|.|TRBV28
TGTGCCAGCAGTCAAGACAGTAGCAATCAGCCCCAGCATTTT
CASSQDSSNQPQHF
>.|TRBJ2-4|15|.|TRBV4-3
TGCGCCAGCAGCCAAGGTTCGGGGGCCAAAAACATTCAGTACTTC
CASSQGSGAKNIQYF